This T cell receptor beta chain was sequenced for a study of blood T cell repertoires in COVID-19. Study context: COVID-19 samples, acute and convalescent, were from the United States, Italy and Spain. Sources were T cells, B-cell-depleted T cells, or PBMCs; the material itself was cDNA or gDNA.

How the authors handled the data: Nucleated cell counts were estimated from reference gene primer amplification. This table comes from immunoSEQ multiplex PCR, and its TCRdb copy is limited to in-frame clones, with some not included. V and J calls and clone size are those listed in that table; D and trimming were worked out from the DNA. Here the sample spans about 98,000 clones, about 80% being singletons. This CDR3 comprises 15 residues. V shed 6 bases and J shed 2 bases, with 15 bases lying between them. Germline CDR1 and CDR2: KGHSH and LQKENI. This clonotype was obtained from a man between 70 and 80 years old with acute or convalescent COVID-19. The chain has TRBV18 and TRBJ2-3; a possible D gene is TRBD2 (7 bases). The specimen was peripheral blood. As DNA, the CDR3 is TGTGCCAGCTCGCCCTCGGGGGGCGACACAGATACGCAGTATTTT. Amino acids: CASSPSGGDTDTQYF.